Listed here are 24 T cell receptor beta chains from one sample, sequenced in a study of OX40 agonist ivuxolimab in advanced cancers. The data were produced by immunoSEQ multiplex PCR, yet TCRdb's version contains in-frame clones alone and is incomplete. The data show some 71,000 clones, more than 70% seen once. Source: CD4+ or CD8+ T cells sorted from blood, taken in a trial of the OX40 agonist ivuxolimab. The receptors here all came from an adult with an advanced solid tumor such as melanoma, head and neck, liver or kidney cancer.

CDR3 sequence (DNA): TGTGCCAGTACCGTACAGGGGTCGGACATTCAGTACTTC. Translated, it gives CASTVQGSDIQYF. The V call is TRBV19, the J call TRBJ2-4, with 7 bases aligning to TRBD1. This CDR3 comprises 13 residues. CDR1 and CDR2 from the germline V gene are LNHDA and SQIVND (reference sequence). V shed 7 bases, J shed 8 bases, and the junction held 8 bases outside the gene matches.

This rearrangement joins TRBV27 to TRBJ2-5, with TRBD2 matching over 8 bases. The CDR3 runs 17 residues. J lost 7 bases, V lost 5 bases, and 18 bases had no gene match. CDR1 MNHEY and CDR2 SMNVEV come from the germline V gene (reference sequence). CDR3 amino acids: CASSGGQAGVFIGTQYF. The CDR3 bases are TGTGCCAGCAGTGGGGGGCAAGCGGGAGTCTTTATAGGGACCCAGTACTTC.

The CDR3 spells CASSQTRYEQYF. In DNA, the CDR3 is TGTGCCAGCAGCCAAACACGCTACGAGCAGTACTTC. This chain links TRBV11-2 with TRBJ2-7, with D hard to call. The CDR3 has 12 amino acids. The germline V gene has CDR1 SGHAT and CDR2 FQNNGV. Trimming removed 5 bases at V and 3 bases at J, with 8 bases between.

The chain recombines TRBV4-3 with TRBJ2-1, with 9 positions matching TRBD2. This CDR3 has 17 residues. With 3 bases clipped from V and 5 bases from J, the junction kept 11 bases outside the gene matches. Germline values: CDR1 LGHNA, CDR2 YSLEER. The CDR3 nucleotides read TGCGCCAGCAGCCAGGGTATAGCGGGAGACACGGACAATGAGCAGTTCTTC. Amino acids: CASSQGIAGDTDNEQFF.

This clone appeared once. CDR3 nucleotide sequence: TGTGCCAGCTCACCAACATTGAACACTGAAGCTTTCTTT. This codes for CASSPTLNTEAFF. The chain links TRBV18 to TRBJ1-1; D gene unclear. Germline CDR1 and CDR2: KGHSH and LQKENI. The length of the CDR3 is 13 residues. The V and J ends lost 2 bases and 0 bases respectively, with 4 bases between them.

The chain joins TRBV7-9 to TRBJ2-2; 7 bases are a match to TRBD2. Germline trimming cut 2 bases from V and 6 bases from J; bases unmatched to any gene: 15. Germline CDR1 and CDR2: SEHNR and FQNEAQ (reference sequence). The CDR3 is 18 residues long. CDR3 sequence: CASSLKAGGGGGAGELFF. For the CDR3, the DNA is TGTGCCAGCAGCTTAAAGGCGGGCGGTGGCGGGGGAGCCGGGGAGCTGTTTTTT.

The chain recombines TRBV28 with TRBJ1-4; D unresolved. Germline CDR1 MDHEN, CDR2 SYDVKM. V lost 2 bases and J lost 2, with 9 bases in between. This CDR3 is 15 amino acids long. The CDR3 region is CASSLARDTNEKLFF. CDR3 sequence (DNA): TGTGCCAGCAGTTTAGCTCGGGATACTAATGAAAAACTGTTTTTT. The variable domain in full, with the rest retrieved from reference TRBV28 and TRBJ1-4, is DVKVTQSSRYLVKRTGEKVFLECVQDMDHENMFWYRQDPGLGLRLIYFSYDVKMKEKGDIPEGYSVSREKKERFSLILESASTNQTSMYLCASSLARDTNEKLFFGSGTQLSVL.

The rearrangement uses TRBV2 and TRBJ1-3, with D maybe TRBD1 (6 bases). V was shortened by 10 bases and J by 1 base, with 23 bases between the two germline ends. The germline CDR1 and CDR2 sequences are SNHLY and FYNNEI. The CDR3 is 17 residues long. The chain's CDR3 is CATSLQRGALSGNTIYF. The CDR3, as DNA: TGTGCCACCTCCCTCCAAAGGGGGGCTCTATCTGGAAACACCATATATTTT.

This chain connects TRBV5-1 to TRBJ1-2, with D uncertain. In germline, CDR1 is SGHRS, CDR2 YFSETQ. The V end lost 4 bases, the J end lost 5 bases, and 18 bases lay between the germline ends. This CDR3 is 15 amino acids long. CDR3 amino acids: CASSPFTTASYGYTF. The CDR3, as DNA: TGCGCCAGCAGCCCCTTTACTACGGCGTCTTATGGCTACACCTTC.

This chain connects TRBV28 to TRBJ1-5; weak D call: TRBD1 (6 bases). Trimming removed 4 bases from V and 4 bases from J, with 20 bases in between. The CDR3 contains 17 residues. From germline, CDR1 is MDHEN and CDR2 SYDVKM. The CDR3 DNA follows: TGTGCCAGCAGTTCCCTCGAAAGCGGGGGCCTAAATCAGCCCCAGCATTTT. Translation: CASSSLESGGLNQPQHF.

V usage is TRBV2 and J usage is TRBJ1-2; D perhaps matches TRBD1 (5 bases). Trimming cost V 10 bases and J 14 bases, with 20 bases left between them. The CDR3 runs to 11 residues. Germline lookup yields CDR1 SNHLY and CDR2 FYNNEI. The DNA for the CDR3 is TGTGCCAAAAGATTATCTGGGGGTAGTACCTTC. Translated, it gives CAKRLSGGSTF.

The chain is built from TRBV5-4 and TRBJ1-2; D gene unclear. CDR1 and CDR2 from the germline V gene are SGHNT and YYREEE (reference sequence). The CDR3 covers 14 residues. V lost 1 base and J lost 2, with 9 bases in between. The CDR3 sequence: CASSLNAENYGYTF. The CDR3 DNA reads TGTGCCAGCAGCTTGAATGCGGAGAACTATGGCTACACCTTC.

In its sample, this clone was seen once. This sequence joins TRBV5-8 and TRBJ2-7; 9 bases fit TRBD1. Germline lookup yields CDR1 SGHTS and CDR2 YDEGEE. V dropped 1 base and J dropped 3; count of bases not matched to a gene: 5. The CDR3 sequence is 15 residues long. The CDR3 nucleotides are TGTGCCAGCAGCTTGACAGGGGGCGACATCTACGAGCAGTACTTC. Its protein is CASSLTGGDIYEQYF.

This clone appeared a single time. The rearrangement links TRBV27 to TRBJ2-1; D is unclear. Trimming cost V 3 bases and J 4 bases, with 7 bases left between them. Germline CDR1 MNHEY, CDR2 SMNVEV (reference sequence). CDR3 size: 13 residues. For the CDR3, the DNA is TGTGCCAGCAGTTTCGGCCTTTACAATGAGCAGTTCTTC. This gives the protein CASSFGLYNEQFF.

This chain uses TRBV18 with TRBJ2-7, with D unclear. CDR1 KGHSH and CDR2 LQKENI come from the germline V gene. This CDR3 is built from 13 residues. The germline V and J ends were trimmed by 3 bases and 1 base, with 7 bases remaining between them. CDR3 nucleotides: TGTGCCAGCTCACCGCTCACGTCCTACGAGCAGTACTTC. This translates into CASSPLTSYEQYF.

The chain links TRBV11-1 to TRBJ1-6; the match to TRBD1 covers 8 bases. The V segment lost 6 bases and the J segment 5 bases; nucleotides outside the gene matches: 6. The CDR3 spans 15 residues. Germline V gene data show CDR1 as SGHAT and CDR2 as FQDESV (reference sequence). The CDR3, as DNA: TGTGCCAGCAGTTCGGGACAGGTTGATAATTCACCCCTCCACTTT. The encoded protein is CASSSGQVDNSPLHF.

J is TRBJ2-3 and V is TRBV9; 8 bases agree with TRBD2. V was clipped by 4 bases and J by 0 bases; unmatched bases: 7. The CDR3 is made up of 16 amino acids. Per germline, CDR1 SGDLS and CDR2 YYNGEE. The chain's CDR3 is CASSIQAGVSTDTQYF. CDR3 bases: TGTGCCAGCAGCATACAAGCGGGAGTCAGCACAGATACGCAGTATTTT.

This chain uses TRBV9 with TRBJ2-6, with D unresolved. The germline V gene has CDR1 SGDLS and CDR2 YYNGEE. Trimming cost V 0 bases and J 0 bases, with 7 bases left between them. This CDR3 comprises 16 residues. CDR3 sequence: CASSVATYSGANVLTF. The CDR3, as DNA: TGTGCCAGCAGCGTAGCTACCTACTCTGGGGCCAACGTCCTGACTTTC.

The CDR3 region is CASSYSSGMRGYTF. The CDR3 DNA reads TGTGCCAGCAGTTACTCGTCAGGGATGAGGGGCTACACCTTC. The chain recombines TRBV6-5 with TRBJ1-2, with TRBD1 as a possible D gene (5 bases). CDR1 is MNHEY, CDR2 SVGAGI, per germline. The CDR3 totals 14 residues. V lost 0 bases, J lost 8 bases, and 13 bases lay in between.

The chain recombines TRBV28 with TRBJ1-1, with unresolved D. The CDR3 runs 13 residues. Trimming cost V 3 bases and J 1 base, with 6 bases left between them. From germline, CDR1 is MDHEN and CDR2 SYDVKM. The CDR3 DNA reads as TGTGCCAGCAGTTTGTACGGGAACACTGAAGCTTTCTTT. Protein: CASSLYGNTEAFF. The full variable domain, in which reference TRBV28 and TRBJ1-1 provide the parts outside the CDR3, is DVKVTQSSRYLVKRTGEKVFLECVQDMDHENMFWYRQDPGLGLRLIYFSYDVKMKEKGDIPEGYSVSREKKERFSLILESASTNQTSMYLCASSLYGNTEAFFGQGTRLTVV.

The chain is built from TRBV6-6 and TRBJ1-4, with a tentative D call TRBD1 (5 bases). V lost 0 bases and J lost 11, with 7 bases in between. CDR3 length: 12 amino acids. In germline, CDR1 is MNHNY, CDR2 SVGAGI (reference sequence). The CDR3 nucleotides read TGTGCCAGCAGTTACTCAGACAGCAAACTGTTTTTT. As protein: CASSYSDSKLFF.

V is TRBV5-1 and J is TRBJ1-1; the D is unclear. This CDR3 has 16 amino acids. CDR1 SGHRS and CDR2 YFSETQ come from the germline V gene. Trimming shortened V by 4 bases and J by 0 bases, and 16 bases separated the two germline ends. The CDR3 nucleotides read TGCGCCAGCAGCCCGTCTCCCACGAGCATGAACACTGAAGCTTTCTTT. This gives the protein CASSPSPTSMNTEAFF.

The genes are TRBV5-1 and TRBJ2-7, with a weak D call TRBD1 (6 bases). The germline V gene encodes CDR1 SGHRS and CDR2 YFSETQ. Deletions cut 4 bases from V and 4 bases from J, with 15 bases between. The CDR3 length is 14 residues. The CDR3 region has the DNA TGCGCCAGCAGCATACCACCCGGACAGTACGAGCAGTACTTC. Protein: CASSIPPGQYEQYF.

Points on this clone: At one end, the junction sequence differs from germline, possibly due to a read error. The chain uses TRBV7-6 and TRBJ2-1; a weak D match, TRBD2 (7 bases). The CDR3 sequence is 15 residues long. CDR1 and CDR2 from the germline V gene are SGHVS and FNYEAQ. CDR3 amino acids: CASSLVGGPNNDQFF. DNA for the CDR3: TGTGCCAGCAGCTTAGTCGGGGGGCCGAACAATGATCAGTTCTTC.